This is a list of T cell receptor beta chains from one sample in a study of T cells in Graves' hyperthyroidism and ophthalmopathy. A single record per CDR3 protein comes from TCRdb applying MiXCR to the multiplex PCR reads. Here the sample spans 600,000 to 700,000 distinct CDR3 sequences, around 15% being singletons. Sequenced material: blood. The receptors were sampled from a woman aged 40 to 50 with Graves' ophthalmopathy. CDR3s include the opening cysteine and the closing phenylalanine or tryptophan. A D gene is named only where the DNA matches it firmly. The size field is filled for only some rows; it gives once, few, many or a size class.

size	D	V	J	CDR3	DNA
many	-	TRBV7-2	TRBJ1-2	CASSLVGLGYGYTF	TGTGCCAGCAGCTTAGTTGGCCTTGGCTATGGCTACACCTTC
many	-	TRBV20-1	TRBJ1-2	CSATVTGVGYTF	TGCAGTGCCACGGTGACAGGTGTCGGCTACACCTTC
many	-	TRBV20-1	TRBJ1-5	CSARTQRRRNQPQHF	TGCAGTGCTAGGACCCAACGTAGGCGCAATCAGCCCCAGCATTTT
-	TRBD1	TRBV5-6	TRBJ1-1	CASRSRDRETEAFF	TGTGCCAGCAGAAGCCGGGACAGGGAAACTGAAGCTTTCTTT
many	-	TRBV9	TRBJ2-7	CASSVGVNGYEQYF	TGTGCCAGCAGCGTAGGCGTTAATGGATACGAGCAGTACTTC
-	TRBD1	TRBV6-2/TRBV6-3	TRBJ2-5	CASSTRTGEETQYF	TGTGCCAGCAGTACCCGGACAGGGGAGGAGACCCAGTACTTC
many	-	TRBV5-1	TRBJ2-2	CASSPWERTGELFF	TGCGCCAGCAGTCCGTGGGAGCGCACCGGGGAGCTGTTTTTT
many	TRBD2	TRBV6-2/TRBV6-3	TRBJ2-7	CASSYQIPLVRGGTYEQYF	TGTGCCAGCAGTTACCAAATCCCCCTGGTGCGGGGGGGGACCTACGAGCAGTACTTC
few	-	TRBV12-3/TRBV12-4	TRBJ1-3	CASSETGSGENTIYF	TGTGCCAGCAGCGAAACAGGGTCAGGGGAAAACACCATATATTTT
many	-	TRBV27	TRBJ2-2	CASSSWTWFGGTGELFF	TGTGCCAGCAGTTCATGGACTTGGTTCGGGGGCACCGGGGAGCTGTTTTTT
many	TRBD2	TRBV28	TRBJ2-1	CASSYWGLAVLRHNEQFF	TGTGCCAGCAGTTATTGGGGACTAGCGGTACTTCGGCACAATGAGCAGTTCTTC
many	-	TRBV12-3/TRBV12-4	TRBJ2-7	CASSPEDISEQYF	TGTGCCAGCAGTCCTGAGGACATATCCGAGCAGTACTTC
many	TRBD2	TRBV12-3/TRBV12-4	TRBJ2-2	CASRGTSGSGTGELFF	TGTGCCAGCAGGGGGACTAGCGGGTCGGGCACCGGGGAGCTGTTTTTT
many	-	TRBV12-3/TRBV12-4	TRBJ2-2	CASSYWRPNTGELFF	TGTGCCAGCAGTTATTGGCGGCCGAACACCGGGGAGCTGTTTTTT
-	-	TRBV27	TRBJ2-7	CASSFLVGGRSYEQYF	TGTGCCAGCAGTTTCCTCGTAGGTGGGCGCTCCTACGAGCAGTACTTC
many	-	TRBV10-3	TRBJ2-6	CAISETGRRPDSGANVLTF	TGTGCCATCAGTGAGACCGGACGGAGACCCGACTCTGGGGCCAACGTCCTGACTTTC
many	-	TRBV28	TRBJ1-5	CASRTGRKEPQHF	TGTGCCAGCAGAACAGGCCGGAAGGAGCCCCAGCATTTT
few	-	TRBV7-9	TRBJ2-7	CASSAKSSYEQYF	TGTGCCAGCAGCGCAAAAAGCTCCTACGAGCAGTACTTC
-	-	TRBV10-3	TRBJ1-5	CATRESYSNQPQHF	TGTGCCACCAGAGAGAGTTATAGCAATCAGCCCCAGCATTTT
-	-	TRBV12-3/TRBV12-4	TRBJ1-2	CASSAFDSSHYGYTF	TGTGCCAGCAGTGCCTTTGACAGTTCCCACTATGGCTACACCTTC
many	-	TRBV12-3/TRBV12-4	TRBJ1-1	CASSLRGEIEAFF	TGTGCCAGCAGTTTAAGAGGGGAGATTGAAGCTTTCTTT
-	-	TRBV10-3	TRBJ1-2	CATKGPGTPGHLGGYTF	TGTGCCACTAAGGGTCCCGGGACCCCGGGGCATTTAGGTGGCTACACCTTC
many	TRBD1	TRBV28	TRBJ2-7	CASSDPPGQDYEQYF	TGTGCCAGCAGTGACCCACCGGGACAGGACTACGAGCAGTACTTC
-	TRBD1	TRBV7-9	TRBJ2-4	CASSLVPVGQGANIQYF	TGTGCCAGCAGCTTAGTACCCGTTGGACAGGGGGCAAACATTCAGTACTTC
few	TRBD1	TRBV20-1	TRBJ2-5	CSARDLQGWETQYF	TGCAGTGCTAGAGATCTACAGGGGTGGGAGACCCAGTACTTC
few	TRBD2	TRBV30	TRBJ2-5	CAWSPFGTSGGETQYF	TGTGCCTGGAGTCCATTCGGGACTAGCGGGGGAGAGACCCAGTACTTC
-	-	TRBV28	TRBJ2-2	CATDWGTGELFF	TGTGCCACCGACTGGGGCACCGGGGAGCTGTTTTTT
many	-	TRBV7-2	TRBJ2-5	CASSFENGETQYF	TGTGCCAGCAGCTTCGAGAACGGAGAGACCCAGTACTTC
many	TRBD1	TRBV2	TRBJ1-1	CASNRDRGRSTEAFF	TGTGCCAGCAACCGGGACAGGGGGCGAAGCACTGAAGCTTTCTTT
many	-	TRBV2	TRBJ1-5	CASNIQGQSYQPQHF	TGTGCCAGCAACATTCAAGGACAGAGCTATCAGCCCCAGCATTTT
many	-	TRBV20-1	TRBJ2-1	CSATIGGVYNEQFF	TGCAGTGCTACCATCGGCGGGGTCTACAATGAGCAGTTCTTC
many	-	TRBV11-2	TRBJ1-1	CASSLRQVELNTEAFF	TGTGCCAGCAGCTTAAGACAGGTAGAGTTGAACACTGAAGCTTTCTTT
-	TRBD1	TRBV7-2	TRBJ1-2	CASSNWDRGYTF	TGTGCCAGCAGCAACTGGGACAGGGGCTACACCTTC
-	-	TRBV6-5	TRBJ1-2	CASSYSKADQSYGYTF	TGTGCCAGCAGTTACTCGAAGGCCGATCAATCCTATGGCTACACCTTC
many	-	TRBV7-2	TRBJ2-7	CASSLAGRNYEQYF	TGTGCCAGCAGCTTAGCTGGCAGAAACTACGAGCAGTACTTC
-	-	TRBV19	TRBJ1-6	CASSIQYAPLHF	TGTGCCAGTAGTATCCAGTACGCACCCCTCCACTTT
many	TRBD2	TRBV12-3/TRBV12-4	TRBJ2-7	CASSLLAGFKEQYF	TGTGCCAGCAGTTTGCTAGCGGGATTTAAGGAGCAGTACTTC
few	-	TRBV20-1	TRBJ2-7	CSTSRPGSNPYEQYF	TGCAGTACCTCAAGGCCGGGCAGTAATCCCTACGAGCAGTACTTC
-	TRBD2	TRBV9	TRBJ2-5	CASSPWTSGETQYF	TGTGCCAGCAGCCCCTGGACTAGTGGAGAGACCCAGTACTTC
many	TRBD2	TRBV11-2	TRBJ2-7	CASRVLSGRQLGEQYF	TGTGCCAGCAGAGTCCTTAGCGGGAGGCAATTGGGCGAGCAGTACTTC
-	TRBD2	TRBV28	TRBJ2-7	CASRAGEIEQYF	TGTGCCAGCAGAGCGGGAGAGATCGAGCAGTACTTC
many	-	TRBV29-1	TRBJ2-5	CSVGEGRETQYF	TGCAGCGTTGGAGAGGGCCGAGAGACCCAGTACTTC
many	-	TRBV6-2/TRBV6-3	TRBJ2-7	CASSYEAYHEQYF	TGTGCCAGCAGTTACGAAGCATATCACGAGCAGTACTTC
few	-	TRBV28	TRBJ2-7	CATGSPTYEQYF	TGTGCCACCGGGTCCCCTACCTACGAGCAGTACTTC
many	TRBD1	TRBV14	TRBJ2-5	CASSQVGQGVETQYF	TGTGCCAGCAGCCAAGTGGGACAGGGGGTGGAGACCCAGTACTTC
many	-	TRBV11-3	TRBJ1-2	CASSLGLGYTF	TGTGCCAGCAGCCTCGGCTTAGGCTACACCTTC
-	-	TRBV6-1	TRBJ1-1	CASTQGLEENTEAFF	TGTGCCAGCACTCAGGGGCTCGAGGAGAACACTGAAGCTTTCTTT
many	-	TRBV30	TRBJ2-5	CAWSGRGWSETQYF	TGTGCCTGGAGCGGGCGGGGTTGGTCAGAGACCCAGTACTTC
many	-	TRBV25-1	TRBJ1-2	CASSLRSSSDGYTF	TGTGCCAGCAGTCTCAGGTCGTCATCAGATGGCTACACCTTC
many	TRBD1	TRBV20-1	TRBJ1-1	CSAKRTGGEAFF	TGCAGTGCAAAAAGGACAGGGGGTGAAGCTTTCTTT
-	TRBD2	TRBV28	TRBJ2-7	CASSRPSSGDYEQYF	TGTGCCAGCAGCCGCCCCTCTAGCGGAGACTACGAGCAGTACTTC
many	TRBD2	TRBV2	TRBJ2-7	CASRGRVYEQYF	TGTGCCAGCAGAGGGAGGGTCTACGAGCAGTACTTC